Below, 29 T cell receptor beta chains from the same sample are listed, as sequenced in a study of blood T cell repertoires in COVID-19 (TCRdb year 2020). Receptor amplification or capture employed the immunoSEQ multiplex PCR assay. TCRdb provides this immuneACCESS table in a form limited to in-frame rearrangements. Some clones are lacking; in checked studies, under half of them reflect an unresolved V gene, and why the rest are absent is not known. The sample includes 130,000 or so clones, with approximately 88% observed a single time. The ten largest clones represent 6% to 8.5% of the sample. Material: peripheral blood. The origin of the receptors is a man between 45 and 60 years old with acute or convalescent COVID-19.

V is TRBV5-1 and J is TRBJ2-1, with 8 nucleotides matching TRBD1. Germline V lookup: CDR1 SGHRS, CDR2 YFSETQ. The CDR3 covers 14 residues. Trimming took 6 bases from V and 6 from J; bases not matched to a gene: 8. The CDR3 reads CASTSGTGINEQFF. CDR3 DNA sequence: TGCGCCAGCACCTCCGGGACAGGAATCAATGAGCAGTTCTTC.

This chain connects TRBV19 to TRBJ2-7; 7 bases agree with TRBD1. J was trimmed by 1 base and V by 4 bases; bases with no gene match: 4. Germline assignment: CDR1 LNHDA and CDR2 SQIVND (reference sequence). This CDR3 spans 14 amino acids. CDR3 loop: CASSTQTGSYEQYF. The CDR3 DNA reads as TGTGCCAGTAGTACTCAGACAGGGTCCTACGAGCAGTACTTC.

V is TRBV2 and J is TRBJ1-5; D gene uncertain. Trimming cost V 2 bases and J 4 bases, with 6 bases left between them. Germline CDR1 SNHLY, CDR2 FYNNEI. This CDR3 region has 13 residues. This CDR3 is CASSEYRNQPQHF. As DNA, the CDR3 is TGTGCCAGCAGTGAATACAGAAATCAGCCCCAGCATTTT.

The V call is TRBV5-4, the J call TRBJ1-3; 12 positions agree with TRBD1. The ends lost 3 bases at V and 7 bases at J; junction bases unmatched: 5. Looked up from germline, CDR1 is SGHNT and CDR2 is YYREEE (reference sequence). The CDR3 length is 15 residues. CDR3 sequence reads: CASSYPGQGANTIYF. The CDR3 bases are TGTGCCAGCAGCTACCCGGGACAGGGGGCGAACACCATATATTTT.

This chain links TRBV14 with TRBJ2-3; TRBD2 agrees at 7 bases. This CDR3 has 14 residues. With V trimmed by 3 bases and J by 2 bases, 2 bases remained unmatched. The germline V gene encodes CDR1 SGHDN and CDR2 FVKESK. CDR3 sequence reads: CASSHRDYTDTQYF. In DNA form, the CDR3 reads TGTGCCAGCAGCCACCGGGACTACACAGATACGCAGTATTTT. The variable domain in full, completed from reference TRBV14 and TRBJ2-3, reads EAGVTQFPSHSVIEKGQTVTLRCDPISGHDNLYWYRRVMGKEIKFLLHFVKESKQDESGMPNNRFLAERTGGTYSTLKVQPAELEDSGVYFCASSHRDYTDTQYFGPGTRLTVL.

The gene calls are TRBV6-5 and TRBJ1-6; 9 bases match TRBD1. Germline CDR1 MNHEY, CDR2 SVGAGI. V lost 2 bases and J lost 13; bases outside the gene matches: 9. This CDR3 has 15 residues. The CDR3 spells CASSYGTGSPSPLHF. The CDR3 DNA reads TGTGCCAGCAGTTACGGGACAGGGAGCCCCTCCCCCCTCCACTTT.

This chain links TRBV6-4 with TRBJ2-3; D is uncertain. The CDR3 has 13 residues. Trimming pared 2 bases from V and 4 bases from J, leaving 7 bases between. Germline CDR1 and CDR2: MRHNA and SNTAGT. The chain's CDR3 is CASSDGVSDTQYF. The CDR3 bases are TGTGCCAGCAGTGACGGAGTTTCAGATACGCAGTATTTT.

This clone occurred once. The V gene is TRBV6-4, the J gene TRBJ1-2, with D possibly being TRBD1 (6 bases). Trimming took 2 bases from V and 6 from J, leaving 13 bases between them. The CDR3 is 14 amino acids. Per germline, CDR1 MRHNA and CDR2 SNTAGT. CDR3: CASSDLGGRNGYTF. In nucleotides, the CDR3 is TGTGCCAGCAGTGACCTGGGGGGGCGGAATGGCTACACCTTC.

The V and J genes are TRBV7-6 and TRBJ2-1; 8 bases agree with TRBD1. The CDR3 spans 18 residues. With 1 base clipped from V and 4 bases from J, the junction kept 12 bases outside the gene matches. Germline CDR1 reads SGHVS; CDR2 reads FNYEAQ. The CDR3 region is CASSLEGAGQGYYNEQFF. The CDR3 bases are TGTGCCAGCAGCTTAGAGGGTGCAGGACAGGGATATTACAATGAGCAGTTCTTC.

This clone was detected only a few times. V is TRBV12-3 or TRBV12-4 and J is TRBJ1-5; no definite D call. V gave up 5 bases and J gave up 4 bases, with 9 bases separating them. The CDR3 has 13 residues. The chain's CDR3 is CASSPGGNQPQHF. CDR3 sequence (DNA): TGTGCCAGCAGTCCGGGAGGTAATCAGCCCCAGCATTTT.

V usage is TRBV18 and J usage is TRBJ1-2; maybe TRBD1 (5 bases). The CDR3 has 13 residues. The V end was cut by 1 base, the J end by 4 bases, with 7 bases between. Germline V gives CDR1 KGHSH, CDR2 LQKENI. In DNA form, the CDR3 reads TGTGCCAGCTCACCACGGGGCCCCTATGGCTACACCTTC. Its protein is CASSPRGPYGYTF.

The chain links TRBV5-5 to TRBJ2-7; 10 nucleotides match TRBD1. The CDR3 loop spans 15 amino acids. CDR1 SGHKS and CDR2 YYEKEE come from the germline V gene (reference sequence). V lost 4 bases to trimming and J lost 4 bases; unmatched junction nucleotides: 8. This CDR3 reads CASSTGGQGFYEQYF. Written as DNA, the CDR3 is TGTGCCAGCAGCACCGGGGGACAGGGGTTTTACGAGCAGTACTTC.

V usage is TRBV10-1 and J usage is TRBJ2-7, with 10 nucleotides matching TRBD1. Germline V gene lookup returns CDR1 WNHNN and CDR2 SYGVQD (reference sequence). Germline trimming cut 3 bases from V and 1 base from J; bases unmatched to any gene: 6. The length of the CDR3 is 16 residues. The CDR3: CASSDVRDRGSYEQYF. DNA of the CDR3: TGCGCCAGCAGTGACGTGCGGGACAGGGGTTCCTACGAGCAGTACTTC.

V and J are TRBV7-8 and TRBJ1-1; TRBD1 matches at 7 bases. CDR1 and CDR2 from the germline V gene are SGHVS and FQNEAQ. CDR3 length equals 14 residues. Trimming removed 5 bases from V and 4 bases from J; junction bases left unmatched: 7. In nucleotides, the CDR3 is TGTGCCAGCAGCGTTGACAGGGTGGGCACTGAAGCTTTCTTT. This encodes CASSVDRVGTEAFF. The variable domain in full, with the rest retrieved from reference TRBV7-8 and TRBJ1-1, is GAGVSQSPRYKVAKRGQDVALRCDPISGHVSLFWYQQALGQGPEFLTYFQNEAQLDKSGLPSDRFFAERPEGSVSTLKIQRTQQEDSAVYLCASSVDRVGTEAFFGQGTRLTVV.

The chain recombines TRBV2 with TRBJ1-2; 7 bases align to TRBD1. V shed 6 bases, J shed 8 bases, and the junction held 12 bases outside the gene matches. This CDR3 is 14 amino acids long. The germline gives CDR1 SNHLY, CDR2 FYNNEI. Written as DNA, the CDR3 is TGTGCCAGCAGAGCAGGGACAGCCGCATTAGGCTACACCTTC. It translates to CASRAGTAALGYTF.

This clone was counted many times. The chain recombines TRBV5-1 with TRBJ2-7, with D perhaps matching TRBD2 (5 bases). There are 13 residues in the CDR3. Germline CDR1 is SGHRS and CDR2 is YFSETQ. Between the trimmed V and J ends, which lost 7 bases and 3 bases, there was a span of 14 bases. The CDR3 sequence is CASQHTTSYEQYF. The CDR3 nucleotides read TGCGCCAGCCAGCACACCACTAGCTACGAGCAGTACTTC.

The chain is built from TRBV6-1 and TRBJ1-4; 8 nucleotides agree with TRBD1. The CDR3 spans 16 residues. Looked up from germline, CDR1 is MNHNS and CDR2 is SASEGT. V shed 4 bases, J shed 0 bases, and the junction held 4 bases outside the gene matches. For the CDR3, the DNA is TGTGCCAGCAGTGTGATGACAGGGGCAACTAATGAAAAACTGTTTTTT. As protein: CASSVMTGATNEKLFF.

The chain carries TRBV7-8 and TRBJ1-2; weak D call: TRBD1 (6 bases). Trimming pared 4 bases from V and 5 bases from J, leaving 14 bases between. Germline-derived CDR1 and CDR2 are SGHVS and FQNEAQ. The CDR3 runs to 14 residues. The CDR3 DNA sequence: TGTGCCAGCAGCTCATCGACAGGAGCATATGGCTACACCTTC. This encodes CASSSSTGAYGYTF.

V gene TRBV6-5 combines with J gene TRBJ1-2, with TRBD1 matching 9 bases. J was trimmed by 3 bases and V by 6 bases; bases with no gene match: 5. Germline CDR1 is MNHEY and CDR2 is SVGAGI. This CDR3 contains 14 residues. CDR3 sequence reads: CASRGTGSHYGYTF. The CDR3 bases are TGTGCCAGCAGAGGGACAGGGTCCCACTATGGCTACACCTTC.

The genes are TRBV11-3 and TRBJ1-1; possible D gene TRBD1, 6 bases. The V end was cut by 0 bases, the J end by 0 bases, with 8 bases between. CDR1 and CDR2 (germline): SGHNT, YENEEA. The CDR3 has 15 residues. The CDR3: CASSLDPGVNTEAFF. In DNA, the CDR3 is TGTGCCAGCAGCTTAGATCCAGGGGTGAACACTGAAGCTTTCTTT.

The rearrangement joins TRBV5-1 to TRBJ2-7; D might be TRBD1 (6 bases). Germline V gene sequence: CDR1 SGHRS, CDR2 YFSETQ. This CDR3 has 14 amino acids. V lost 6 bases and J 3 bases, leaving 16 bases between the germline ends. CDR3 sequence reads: CASTPGHEGYEQYF. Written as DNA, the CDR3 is TGCGCCAGCACCCCGGGACACGAGGGCTACGAGCAGTACTTC.

CDR3 sequence (DNA): TGCAGTGCTAGAGATCAGGGCTACACCTTC. Its protein is CSARDQGYTF. V gene TRBV20-1 combines with J gene TRBJ1-2; the D is unclear. The germline V gene has CDR1 DFQATT and CDR2 SNEGSKA (reference sequence). The length of the CDR3 is 10 residues. Trimming left V 0 bases short and J 8 bases short, with 4 bases between.

This chain's CDR3 is CASSPRGAMGTGELFF. DNA of the CDR3: TGTGCCAGCAGTCCCCGAGGCGCGATGGGCACCGGGGAGCTGTTTTTT. This chain uses TRBV6-6 with TRBJ2-2; D is unclear. Germline loops: CDR1 MNHNY, CDR2 SVGAGI (reference sequence). V dropped 5 bases and J dropped 4 bases, with 17 bases sitting between them. The CDR3 loop spans 16 amino acids.

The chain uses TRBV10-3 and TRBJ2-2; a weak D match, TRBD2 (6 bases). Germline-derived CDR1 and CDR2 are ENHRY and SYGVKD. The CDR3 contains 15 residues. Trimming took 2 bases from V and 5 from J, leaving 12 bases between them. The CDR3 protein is CAISEMQGGTGELFF. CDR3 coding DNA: TGTGCCATCAGTGAGATGCAGGGAGGTACCGGGGAGCTGTTTTTT.

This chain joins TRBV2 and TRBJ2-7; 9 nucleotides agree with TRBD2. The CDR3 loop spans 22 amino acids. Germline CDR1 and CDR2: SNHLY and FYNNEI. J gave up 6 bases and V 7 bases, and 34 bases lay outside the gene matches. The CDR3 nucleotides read TGTGCCAGCACAACAGAGCTCCGCCTGACAGGAGCCCTAGCGGGATCCCATGGCGAGCAGTACTTC. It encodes CASTTELRLTGALAGSHGEQYF. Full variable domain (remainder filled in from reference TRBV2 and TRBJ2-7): EPEVTQTPSHQVTQMGQEVILRCVPISNHLYFYWYRQILGQKVEFLVSFYNNEISEKSEIFDDQFSVERPDGSNFTLKIRSTKLEDSAMYFCASTTELRLTGALAGSHGEQYFGPGTRLTVT.

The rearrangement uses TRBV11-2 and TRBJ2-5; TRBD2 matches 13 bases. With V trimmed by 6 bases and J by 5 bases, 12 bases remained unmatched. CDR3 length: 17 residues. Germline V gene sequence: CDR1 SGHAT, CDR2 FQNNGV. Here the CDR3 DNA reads TGTGCCAGCAGTTCACGAGGACTAGCGGGGGCCGGGGAGACCCAGTACTTC. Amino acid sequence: CASSSRGLAGAGETQYF.

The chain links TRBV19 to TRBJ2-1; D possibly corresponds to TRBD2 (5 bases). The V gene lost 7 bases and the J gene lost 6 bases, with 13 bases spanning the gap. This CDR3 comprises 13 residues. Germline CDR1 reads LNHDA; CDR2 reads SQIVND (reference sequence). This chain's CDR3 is CASKGLDPNEQFF. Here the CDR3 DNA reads TGTGCCAGTAAAGGACTTGACCCCAATGAGCAGTTCTTC.

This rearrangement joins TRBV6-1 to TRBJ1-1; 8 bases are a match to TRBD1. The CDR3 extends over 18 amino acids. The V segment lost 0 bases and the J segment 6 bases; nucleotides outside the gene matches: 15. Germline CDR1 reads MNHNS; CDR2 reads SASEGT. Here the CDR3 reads CASSEAETGWTGFPEAFF. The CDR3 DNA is TGTGCCAGCAGTGAAGCAGAAACCGGCTGGACAGGGTTCCCTGAAGCTTTCTTT.

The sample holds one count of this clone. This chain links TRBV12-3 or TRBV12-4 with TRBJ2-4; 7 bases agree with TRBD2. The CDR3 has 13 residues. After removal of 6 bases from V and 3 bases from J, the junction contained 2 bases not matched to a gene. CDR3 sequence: CASRGEGKNIQYF. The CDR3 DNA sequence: TGTGCCAGCAGGGGGGAGGGCAAAAACATTCAGTACTTC.